Listed below are T cell receptor beta chains from one sample, sequenced in a study of T cell repertoires in cytomegalovirus infection. Their antigens are not known. TCRdb re-derived calls from the reads in MiXCR, one entry per CDR3 protein. The table lists about 350,000 distinct CDR3 sequences, approximately 30% of them singletons. Sample: cultured PBMCs, taken from culture after CMV antigen stimulation. The receptors were gathered from a human donor in good health (CMV status not recorded). Some clones in this sample may be carry-over from other donors' samples. Each CDR3 is given with its conserved first and last residue. D genes are given only for firm matches. Where a row states a size, it is once, few, many or the class of an expanded clone; other rows omit it.

D: NA; size: few; V: TRBV19; J: TRBJ1-2; CDR3: CATRQARGYTF; DNA: TGTGCCACCAGACAAGCTCGCGGCTACACCTTC
D: NA; size: NA; V: TRBV20-1; J: TRBJ2-7; CDR3: CSASGQRHEQYF; DNA: TGCAGTGCTTCGGGACAACGCCACGAGCAGTACTTC
D: NA; size: NA; V: TRBV12-3/TRBV12-4; J: TRBJ2-3; CDR3: CASSPLRRTDTQYF; DNA: TGTGCCAGCAGTCCCCTTCGACGCACAGATACGCAGTATTTT
D: NA; size: NA; V: TRBV19; J: TRBJ2-2; CDR3: CASSSGALASGELFF; DNA: TGTGCCAGTAGTTCCGGGGCCCTAGCCTCCGGGGAGCTGTTTTTT
D: NA; size: many; V: TRBV7-8; J: TRBJ1-6; CDR3: CASSGRGRTHSPLHF; DNA: TGTGCCAGCAGCGGGCGGGGACGGACACATTCACCCCTCCACTTT
D: TRBD1; size: NA; V: TRBV28; J: TRBJ2-4; CDR3: CASSFLETGGRAKNIQYF; DNA: TGTGCCAGCAGCTTTCTCGAAACAGGGGGTCGAGCCAAAAACATTCAGTACTTC
D: NA; size: NA; V: TRBV5-4; J: TRBJ2-4; CDR3: CASSLGKAKNIQYF; DNA: TGTGCCAGCAGCTTGGGTAAAGCCAAAAACATTCAGTACTTC
D: TRBD1; size: few; V: TRBV7-2; J: TRBJ1-5; CDR3: CASSSGQGQGPQHF; DNA: TGTGCCAGCAGCTCCGGACAGGGGCAGGGGCCCCAGCATTTT
D: NA; size: few; V: TRBV12-5; J: TRBJ2-2; CDR3: CASGLAQNGELFF; DNA: TGTGCTAGTGGTTTGGCCCAGAACGGGGAGCTGTTTTTT
D: NA; size: many; V: TRBV27; J: TRBJ2-1; CDR3: CASSPGREQFF; DNA: TGTGCCAGCAGTCCGGGGAGAGAGCAGTTCTTC
D: NA; size: NA; V: TRBV29-1; J: TRBJ2-1; CDR3: CSVALVSGDEQFF; DNA: TGCAGCGTTGCCTTGGTTTCGGGCGATGAGCAGTTCTTC
D: NA; size: few; V: TRBV28; J: TRBJ1-5; CDR3: CASSPTLGPQHF; DNA: TGTGCCAGCAGTCCAACTCTTGGGCCCCAGCATTTT
D: NA; size: few; V: TRBV6-1; J: TRBJ2-4; CDR3: CASKPVGGVPAKNIQYF; DNA: TGTGCCAGCAAGCCTGTCGGTGGGGTTCCAGCCAAAAACATTCAGTACTTC
D: NA; size: NA; V: TRBV27; J: TRBJ1-6; CDR3: CASSSRREGSPLHF; DNA: TGTGCCAGCAGTTCGAGGAGGGAAGGCTCACCCCTCCACTTT
D: NA; size: NA; V: TRBV6-6; J: TRBJ2-2; CDR3: CASSGRKQGISGELFF; DNA: TGTGCCAGCAGTGGCCGCAAGCAGGGAATCAGCGGGGAGCTGTTTTTT
D: NA; size: once; V: TRBV12-3/TRBV12-4; J: TRBJ1-1; CDR3: CASNPVWGVNTEAFF; DNA: TGTGCCAGCAATCCAGTATGGGGAGTGAACACTGAAGCTTTCTTT
D: NA; size: NA; V: TRBV3-1; J: TRBJ2-7; CDR3: CASSLKGTYEQYF; DNA: TGTGCCAGCAGCCTGAAGGGGACCTACGAGCAGTACTTC
D: TRBD2; size: few; V: TRBV4-3; J: TRBJ2-1; CDR3: CASSAGGAGDAEQFF; DNA: TGCGCCAGCAGCGCAGGAGGGGCGGGAGATGCTGAGCAGTTCTTC
D: NA; size: few; V: TRBV18; J: TRBJ2-1; CDR3: CASSQTSSYNEQFF; DNA: TGTGCCAGCTCACAAACAAGCTCCTACAATGAGCAGTTCTTC
D: TRBD1; size: NA; V: TRBV7-2; J: TRBJ2-4; CDR3: CASSSRGKNIQYF; DNA: TGTGCCAGCAGCTCCAGGGGGAAAAACATTCAGTACTTC
D: NA; size: NA; V: TRBV7-2; J: TRBJ1-6; CDR3: CASRAPGPNPLLF; DNA: TGTGCCAGCAGGGCCCCGGGACCCAACCCCCTCCTCTTT
D: NA; size: NA; V: TRBV4-2; J: TRBJ2-6; CDR3: CASSQDTLSGANVLTF; DNA: TGTGCCAGCAGCCAAGATACCCTCTCTGGGGCCAACGTCCTGACTTTC